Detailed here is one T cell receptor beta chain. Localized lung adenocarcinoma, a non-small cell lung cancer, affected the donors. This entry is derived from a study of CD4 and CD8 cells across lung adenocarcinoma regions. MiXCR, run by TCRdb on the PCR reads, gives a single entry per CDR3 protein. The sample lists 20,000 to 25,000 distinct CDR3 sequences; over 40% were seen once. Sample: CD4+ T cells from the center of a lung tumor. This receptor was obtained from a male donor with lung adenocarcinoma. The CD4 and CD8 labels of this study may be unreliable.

The CDR3 region is CASSEFGGMAVLAKNTQYF. The CDR3 coding sequence is TGTGCCAGCAGTGAATTCGGGGGGATGGCGGTCTTAGCCAAAAACACCCAGTACTTC. The chain carries TRBV6-1 and TRBJ2-4; TRBD2 agrees at 7 bases. This CDR3 has 19 amino acids. Germline trimming cut 2 bases from V and 13 bases from J; bases unmatched to any gene: 26. Germline V CDR1 and CDR2: MNHNS, SASEGT.